This T cell receptor (beta chain) was captured by sequencing in a study of blood T cell repertoires in COVID-19 (dated by TCRdb to the early 2020s). Regarding the complete study: Samples from collaborators originated in the United States, Italy and Spain and spanned both the acute and convalescent phases of COVID-19. The material from the prospective study consisted of cDNA or gDNA derived from T cells, B-cell-depleted T cells, or PBMCs. Deeply sampled blood TCRbeta repertoires from subjects exposed to, actively infected with, or recovered from COVID-19 were included in the dataset. The repertoires were made available in a free public database intended to serve as a resource for research on the immune response to SARS-CoV-2. Samples were obtained from the ongoing ImmuneRACE study (first 160 participants) and from over 1,000 subjects provided by 6 global collaborators. Nearly every sample came with metadata listing a de-identified subject ID, COVID-19 status, age in years and sex. Where available, HLA class I and class II types were taken from metadata supplied by the sample provider and were not determined by assay-based typing. Broad study findings and their caveats: The quantity of clinical and demographic metadata differed by source and by participant and was supplied without curation.

Details on this clone: The antigen it binds to is not known. Per-base quality was not reported, and no clone a single base away is much larger than it.

The immunoSEQ Assay, a bias-controlled multiplex PCR, was used to amplify TCRbeta CDR3 regions from genomic DNA. On the study's bioinformatics: Nucleated cell counts per sample were estimated from amplification of reference gene primers within the assay. Sequence reads were collapsed and filtered to measure the absolute abundance of every unique TCRbeta CDR3 rearrangement. Productive Simpson clonality was computed per sample as the square root of Simpson's diversity index over productive rearrangements. TCRdb's version of the immuneACCESS table is confined to in-frame rearrangements and falls short of the full clone set. An unresolved V gene accounts for under half of the shortfall where checked; the remainder is of unknown origin. The DNA gave D and trimming, while V, J and clone size come from that table. The sample data list 74,000 or so clones, and 88% of these were observed just once. The ten largest clones add up to roughly 2.3% of the sample.

Collaborating institutions collected whole blood in K2EDTA tubes following their own protocols. Collaborator samples were shipped for TCRbeta analysis as frozen whole blood, isolated PBMCs, or DNA extracted from either sample type. The CDR3 holds 17 amino acids from the cysteine to the phenylalanine. The sequence is cut down to CDR3 DNA, 51 bases in frame from base 1. From the germline V gene, CDR1 is MDHEN and CDR2 is SYDVKM. Clipping removes 6 bases from V and 6 bases from J, with 14 as the unmatched junction base count. Sequencing was performed on peripheral blood. The chain couples TRBV28 to TRBJ2-2, and 9 junctional nucleotides match TRBD2. The receptor comes from a human donor in a cohort sampled during active COVID-19. The CDR3 loop reads CASRSTSIAGVAGELFF. The DNA reads TGTGCCAGCAGATCCACTTCAATAGCGGGAGTGGCCGGGGAGCTGTTTTTT. This CDR3, with the reference TRBV28 and TRBJ2-2 proteins standing in past its ends, gives the full variable domain DVKVTQSSRYLVKRTGEKVFLECVQDMDHENMFWYRQDPGLGLRLIYFSYDVKMKEKGDIPEGYSVSREKKERFSLILESASTNQTSMYLCASRSTSIAGVAGELFFGEGSRLTVL.